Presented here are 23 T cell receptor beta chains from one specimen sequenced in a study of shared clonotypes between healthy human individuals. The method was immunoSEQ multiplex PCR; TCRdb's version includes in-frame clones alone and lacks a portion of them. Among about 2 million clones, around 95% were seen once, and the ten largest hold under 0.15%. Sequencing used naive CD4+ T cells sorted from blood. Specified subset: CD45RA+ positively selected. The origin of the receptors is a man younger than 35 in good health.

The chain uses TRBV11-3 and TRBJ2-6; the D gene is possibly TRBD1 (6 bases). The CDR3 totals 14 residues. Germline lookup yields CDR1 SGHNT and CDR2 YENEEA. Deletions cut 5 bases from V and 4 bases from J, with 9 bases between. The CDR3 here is CASSLGTGANVLTF. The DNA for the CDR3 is TGTGCCAGCAGCCTAGGGACAGGGGCCAACGTCCTGACTTTC.

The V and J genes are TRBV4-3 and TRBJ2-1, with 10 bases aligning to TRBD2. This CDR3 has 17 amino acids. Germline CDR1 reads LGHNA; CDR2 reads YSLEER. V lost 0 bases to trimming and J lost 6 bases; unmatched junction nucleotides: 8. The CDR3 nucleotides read TGCGCCAGCAGCCAAGATTTGCCTAGCGGGAGACGCAATGAGCAGTTCTTC. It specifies CASSQDLPSGRRNEQFF.

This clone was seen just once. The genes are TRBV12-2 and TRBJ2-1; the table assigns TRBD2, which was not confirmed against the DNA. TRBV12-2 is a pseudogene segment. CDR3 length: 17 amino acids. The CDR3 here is CASRLAHIAGGLNEQFF. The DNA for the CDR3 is TGTGCAAGTCGCTTAGCCCACATAGCGGGAGGGTTGAATGAGCAGTTCTTC.

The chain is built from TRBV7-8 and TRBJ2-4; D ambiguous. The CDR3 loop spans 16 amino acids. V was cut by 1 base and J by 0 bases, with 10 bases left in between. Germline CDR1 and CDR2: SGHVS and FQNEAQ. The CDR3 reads CASSLVTGLAKNIQYF. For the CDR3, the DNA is TGTGCCAGCAGCTTAGTAACGGGTCTAGCCAAAAACATTCAGTACTTC.

The CDR3 is CASSVSLNTEAFF. The CDR3 coding sequence is TGTGCCAGCAGCGTCTCCTTAAACACTGAAGCTTTCTTT. The V and J genes are TRBV14 and TRBJ1-1; no definite D call. Trimming took off 5 bases at V and 2 bases at J, with 9 bases between the two ends. The length of the CDR3 is 13 residues. Germline CDR1 is SGHDN and CDR2 is FVKESK.

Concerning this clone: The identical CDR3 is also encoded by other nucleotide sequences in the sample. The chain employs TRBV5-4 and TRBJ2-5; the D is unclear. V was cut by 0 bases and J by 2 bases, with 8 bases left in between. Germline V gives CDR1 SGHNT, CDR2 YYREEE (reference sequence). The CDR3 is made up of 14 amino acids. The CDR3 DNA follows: TGTGCCAGCAGCTTGGTCGGCCAACAAGAGACCCAGTACTTC. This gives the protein CASSLVGQQETQYF.

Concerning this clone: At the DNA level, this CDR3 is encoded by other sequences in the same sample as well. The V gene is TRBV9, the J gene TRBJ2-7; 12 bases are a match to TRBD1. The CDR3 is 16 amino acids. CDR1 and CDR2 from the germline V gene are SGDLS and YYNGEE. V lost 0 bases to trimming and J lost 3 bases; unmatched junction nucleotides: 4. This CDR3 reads CASSVGGTGGIYEQYF. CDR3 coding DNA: TGTGCCAGCAGCGTAGGAGGGACAGGGGGCATCTACGAGCAGTACTTC.

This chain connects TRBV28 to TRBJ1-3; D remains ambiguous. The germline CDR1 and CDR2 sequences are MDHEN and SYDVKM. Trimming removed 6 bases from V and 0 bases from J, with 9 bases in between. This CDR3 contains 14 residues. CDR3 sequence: CASSTPGSGNTIYF. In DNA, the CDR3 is TGTGCCAGCAGCACTCCAGGCTCTGGAAACACCATATATTTT.

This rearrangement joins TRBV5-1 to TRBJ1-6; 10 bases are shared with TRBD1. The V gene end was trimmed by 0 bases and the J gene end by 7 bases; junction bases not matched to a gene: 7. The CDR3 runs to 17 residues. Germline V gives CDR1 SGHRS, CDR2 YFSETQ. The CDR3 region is CASSLGQGARPNSPLHF. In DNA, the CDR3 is TGCGCCAGCAGCTTGGGACAGGGGGCGCGCCCCAATTCACCCCTCCACTTT.

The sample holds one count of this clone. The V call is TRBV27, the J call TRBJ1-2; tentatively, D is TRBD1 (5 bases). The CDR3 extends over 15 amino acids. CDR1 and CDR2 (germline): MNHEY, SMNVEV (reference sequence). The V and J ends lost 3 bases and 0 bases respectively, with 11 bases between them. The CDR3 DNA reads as TGTGCCAGCAGTTTCGCGGGGCAAGCTAACTATGGCTACACCTTC. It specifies CASSFAGQANYGYTF.

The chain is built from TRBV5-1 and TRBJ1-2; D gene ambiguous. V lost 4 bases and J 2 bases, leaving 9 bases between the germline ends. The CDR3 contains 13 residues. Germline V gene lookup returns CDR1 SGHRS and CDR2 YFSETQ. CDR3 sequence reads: CASSPTPNYGYTF. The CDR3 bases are TGCGCCAGCAGCCCTACACCAAACTATGGCTACACCTTC.

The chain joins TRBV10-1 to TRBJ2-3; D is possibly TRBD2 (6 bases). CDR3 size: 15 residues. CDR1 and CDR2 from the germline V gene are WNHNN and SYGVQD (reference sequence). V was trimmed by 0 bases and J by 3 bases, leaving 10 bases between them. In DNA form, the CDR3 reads TGCGCCAGCAGTGAGTCGGCGGGGCTAACAGATACGCAGTATTTT. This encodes CASSESAGLTDTQYF.

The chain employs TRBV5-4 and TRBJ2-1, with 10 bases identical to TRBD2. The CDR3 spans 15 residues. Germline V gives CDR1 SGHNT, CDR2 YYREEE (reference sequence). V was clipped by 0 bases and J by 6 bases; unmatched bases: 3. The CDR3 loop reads CASSLELAGFNEQFF. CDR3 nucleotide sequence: TGTGCCAGCAGCTTGGAACTAGCGGGATTCAATGAGCAGTTCTTC.

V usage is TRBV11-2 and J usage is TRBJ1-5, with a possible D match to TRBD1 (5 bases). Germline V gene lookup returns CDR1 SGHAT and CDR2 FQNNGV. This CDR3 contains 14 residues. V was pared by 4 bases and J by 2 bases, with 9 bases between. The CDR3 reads CASSWGGGNQPQHF. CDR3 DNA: TGTGCCAGCAGCTGGGGAGGGGGCAATCAGCCCCAGCATTTT.

The CDR3 bases are TGTGCCAGCAGTGAACGGCAGGGGGCGCGGGTGAACACTGAAGCTTTCTTT. Translated, it gives CASSERQGARVNTEAFF. J is TRBJ1-1 and V is TRBV6-1; TRBD1 matches at 8 bases. J was trimmed by 0 bases and V by 2 bases; bases with no gene match: 8. Germline V gives CDR1 MNHNS, CDR2 SASEGT. This CDR3 comprises 17 residues.

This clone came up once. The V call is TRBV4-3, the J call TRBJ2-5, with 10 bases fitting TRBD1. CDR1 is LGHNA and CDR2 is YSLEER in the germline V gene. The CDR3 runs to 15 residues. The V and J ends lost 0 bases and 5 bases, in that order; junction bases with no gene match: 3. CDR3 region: CASSQDWDRGETQYF. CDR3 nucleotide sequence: TGCGCCAGCAGCCAAGATTGGGACAGGGGCGAGACCCAGTACTTC.

The CDR3 is CASSQTSVATGELFF. The CDR3 DNA is TGCGCCAGCAGTCAGACTAGCGTGGCCACCGGGGAGCTGTTTTTT. The chain couples TRBV23-1 to TRBJ2-2; 8 bases line up with TRBD2. TRBV23-1 falls under the ORF class, with uncertain function. The trim removed 3 bases at V and 4 bases at J, leaving 4 bases unmatched. The CDR3 consists of 15 residues.

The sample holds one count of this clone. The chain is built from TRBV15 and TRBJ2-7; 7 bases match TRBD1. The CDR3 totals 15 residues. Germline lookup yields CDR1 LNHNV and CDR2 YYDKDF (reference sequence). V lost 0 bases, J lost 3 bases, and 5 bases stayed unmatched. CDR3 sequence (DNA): TGTGCCACCAGCAGAGATGCCAACAGGGGCTACGAGCAGTACTTC. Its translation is CATSRDANRGYEQYF.

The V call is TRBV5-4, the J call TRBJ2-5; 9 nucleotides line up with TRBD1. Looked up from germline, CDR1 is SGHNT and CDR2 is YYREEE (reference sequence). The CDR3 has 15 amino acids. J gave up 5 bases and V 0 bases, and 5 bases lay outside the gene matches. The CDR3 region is CASSLADRGGETQYF. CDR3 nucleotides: TGTGCCAGCAGCTTGGCGGACAGGGGAGGGGAGACCCAGTACTTC.

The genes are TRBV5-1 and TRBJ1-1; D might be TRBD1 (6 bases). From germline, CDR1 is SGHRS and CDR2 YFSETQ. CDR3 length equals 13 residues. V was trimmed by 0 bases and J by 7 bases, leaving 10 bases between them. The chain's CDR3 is CASSLVDSLEAFF. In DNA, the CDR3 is TGCGCCAGCAGCTTGGTGGACAGCCTTGAAGCTTTCTTT.

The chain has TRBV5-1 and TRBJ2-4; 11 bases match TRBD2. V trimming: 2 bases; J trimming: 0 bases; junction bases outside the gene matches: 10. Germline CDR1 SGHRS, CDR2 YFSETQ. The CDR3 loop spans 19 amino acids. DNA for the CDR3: TGCGCCAGCAGCTTCCTAGCGGGGGGAAATACAATAGCCAAAAACATTCAGTACTTC. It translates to CASSFLAGGNTIAKNIQYF.

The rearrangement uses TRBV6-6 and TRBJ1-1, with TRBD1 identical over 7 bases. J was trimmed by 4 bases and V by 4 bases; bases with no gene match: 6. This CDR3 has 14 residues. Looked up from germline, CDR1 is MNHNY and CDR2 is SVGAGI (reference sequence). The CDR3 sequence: CASSFLTGTTEAFF. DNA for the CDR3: TGTGCCAGCAGTTTCTTGACAGGGACCACTGAAGCTTTCTTT.

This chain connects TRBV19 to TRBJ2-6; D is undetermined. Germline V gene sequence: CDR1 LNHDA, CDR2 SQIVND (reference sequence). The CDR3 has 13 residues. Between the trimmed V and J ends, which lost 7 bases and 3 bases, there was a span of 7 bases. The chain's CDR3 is CASTLGGANVLTF. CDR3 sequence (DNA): TGTGCCAGTACCCTGGGTGGGGCCAACGTCCTGACTTTC.